The following is a TCR beta chain sequence with its context. The specificity of this receptor is unknown. The input lacks base qualities; no much larger clone sits a single base away. The sample belongs to a study of graft-versus-host responses after intestinal transplantation (dated by TCRdb to 2020 to 2023). Context from the whole study: Multivisceral, liver-intestinal, or isolated intestinal transplants were received by the recipients. Every recipient was given anti-thymocyte globulin induction, then maintenance tacrolimus and steroids for about 3 years. After intestinal transplantation, graft-versus-host and host-versus-graft alloreactive T cell clones in the graft, circulation and bone marrow were tracked using bulk TCR-beta CDR3 sequencing. To identify alloreactive clones, pre-transplant mixed lymphocyte reaction products were sequenced and compared with unstimulated pre-transplant donor and recipient T cells. A cohort of approximately 24 intestinal transplant recipients, including one retransplant, was enrolled, and a few patients lacking pretransplant specimens were excluded. Donor T cell macrochimerism was defined as a peak of at least 4% donor T cells among recipient peripheral blood mononuclear cells. Rather than going through the commercial service, samples from three later patients were sequenced in-house on an Illumina MiSeq and processed with MiXCR. Overall study outcomes, separate from this receptor: GvH clones turned up in recipient bone marrow, with some appearing earlier in ileal mucosa or blood, a pattern consistent with an intestinal mucosal origin. In the allografts of patients with donor T cell macrochimerism, GvH to HvG T cell clonal ratios were high. Peak levels of circulating GvH clones were associated with declines in HvG clones early after transplant. The relatively low number and heterogeneity of intestinal transplant patients limited the conclusions.

The protocol used for the library was the immunoSEQ multiplex PCR assay. Adaptive Biotechnologies carried out high-throughput TCR-beta CDR3 sequencing of genomic DNA for most patients. The original methods were these. Adaptive's ImmunoSEQ software supplied the TCR sequencing data for 18 patients, while MiXCR and VDJtools were used to process a few other patients. CDR3 nucleotide sequences shared by donor and recipient were removed because the origin of these sequences could not be assigned. To count as alloreactive, a clone needed at least 2-fold expansion over unstimulated cells and a minimum CFSE-low frequency of 0.002% (template counts) or 0.001% (read counts). Clones detected in sequenced pre-transplant spleen, lymph node, or MLR CFSE-low populations of the donor or recipient were defined as mappable. Cumulative frequency of alloreactive clones was calculated as a percentage of all sequences weighted by copy number. As stored in TCRdb, this immuneACCESS dataset retains in-frame rearrangements with V and J assigned. A fraction of the clones does not appear; measured against another copy, unresolved V genes explain less than half of the discrepancy, and the remainder lacks a known reason. Clone size and V and J calls were adopted from that table, with D and trimming inferred from the DNA. This sample has about 97,000 clones in its table, and more than 80% of those were observed once. The ten largest clones add up to about 16% of the sample.

Blood samples were collected up to 4 times in the first month after transplant and then at least monthly when available. For CDR1 and CDR2, the germline V gene lists MGHRA and YSYEKL. Deletion took 1 base off V and 7 bases off J, with a span of 10 bases between the germline ends. The CDR3, from cysteine to phenylalanine, totals 14 residues. This entry keeps only the CDR3 DNA: 42 bases, framed from base 1. This clonotype was obtained from a human patient who received an intestinal transplant, so some T cells may come from the graft donor. The material sequenced was PBMCs, taken just under 460 days after intestinal transplant. The chain uses TRBV4-1 and TRBJ1-4; the D segment could be TRBD1, given 5 matching bases. The DNA sequence is given as TGCGCCAGCAGCCAAGTCCGGGGGAGTGAAAAACTGTTTTTT. Its product reads: CASSQVRGSEKLFF.